The 32 T cell receptor beta chains reported below all come from one sample, sequenced in a study of CD8+CD57+ T cells in acquired aplastic anemia. TCR beta VDJ and CDR3 profiling used genomic DNA as template. MiXCR was run by TCRdb on the reads, yielding one entry per CDR3 protein. The profile shows more than 95,000 distinct CDR3 sequences, approximately 41% of them singletons. Patients chosen for sequencing had CD8+CD57+ cells that had expanded, as shown by flow cytometry. What was sequenced was sorted CD4+, CD8+, or CD8+CD57+ T cells (not recorded which) from PBMCs. These receptors all stem from a human donor with aplastic anemia.

This clonotype was seen ten or more times. The missing conserved phenylalanine or tryptophan at the end of this CDR3 makes a read error likely. The gene calls are TRBV19 and TRBJ2-6; 8 positions match TRBD1. The CDR3 sequence is 17 residues long. Trimming cost V 6 bases and J 1 base; bases outside gene matches: 8. Germline loops: CDR1 LNHDA, CDR2 SQIVND (reference sequence). The CDR3: CASRPGTGQSGANVLTV. The CDR3 DNA reads TGTGCCAGTAGACCAGGGACAGGTCAGTCTGGGGCCAACGTCCTGACTGTC.

This clonotype was picked up one time. This chain joins TRBV2 and TRBJ1-5; 9 bases map to TRBD1. V lost 7 bases to trimming and J lost 9 bases; unmatched junction nucleotides: 7. Germline CDR1 and CDR2: SNHLY and FYNNEI. This CDR3 is 13 amino acids long. The CDR3 DNA reads TGTGCCAGCATGCGGGACAGGGCATCGCCCCAGCATTTT. Translating gives CASMRDRASPQHF. Variable domain in full (rest from reference TRBV2 and TRBJ1-5): EPEVTQTPSHQVTQMGQEVILRCVPISNHLYFYWYRQILGQKVEFLVSFYNNEISEKSEIFDDQFSVERPDGSNFTLKIRSTKLEDSAMYFCASMRDRASPQHFGDGTRLSIL.

This clonotype was seen at least ten times. V and J are TRBV10-3 and TRBJ2-7; 7 bases line up with TRBD2. The V gene end was trimmed by 6 bases and the J gene end by 1 base; junction bases not matched to a gene: 12. The CDR3 covers 16 residues. CDR1 and CDR2 from the germline V gene are ENHRY and SYGVKD. The CDR3 is CAIRGGGPGGSYEQYF. CDR3 DNA sequence: TGTGCCATCAGGGGGGGGGGACCCGGGGGGTCCTACGAGCAGTACTTC.

This clonotype was observed at least ten times. The chain couples TRBV10-3 to TRBJ1-5; 7 bases line up with TRBD1. Trimming cost V 6 bases and J 3 bases; bases outside gene matches: 8. CDR1 and CDR2 from the germline V gene are ENHRY and SYGVKD. The CDR3 sequence is 15 residues long. The CDR3 DNA reads TGTGCCATCAGCCAGGGGGACCTTAACAATCAGCCCCAGCATTTT. Amino acid sequence: CAISQGDLNNQPQHF.

This clonotype was counted many times. The chain joins TRBV29-1 to TRBJ2-1, with D perhaps TRBD1 or TRBD2 (5 bases each). V was shortened by 6 bases and J by 4 bases, with 13 bases between the two germline ends. From germline, CDR1 is SQVTM and CDR2 ANQGSEA. The CDR3 extends over 13 amino acids. The CDR3 reads CSVRGGFYNEQFF. The CDR3 region has the DNA TGCAGCGTCCGTGGGGGTTTTTACAATGAGCAGTTCTTC.

This clonotype was observed at least ten times. The genes are TRBV6-1 and TRBJ1-1; TRBD1 agrees at 8 bases. Germline CDR1 and CDR2: MNHNS and SASEGT. V trimming: 7 bases; J trimming: 0 bases; junction bases outside the gene matches: 10. This CDR3 spans 16 amino acids. DNA of the CDR3: TGTGCCAGCAAGATAGGGACAGGACAAATGAACACTGAAGCTTTCTTT. This encodes CASKIGTGQMNTEAFF.

The chain links TRBV29-1 to TRBJ1-5; 9 positions match TRBD1. CDR1 and CDR2 from the germline V gene are SQVTM and ANQGSEA. CDR3 size: 13 residues. Trimming took 4 bases from V and 6 from J; bases not matched to a gene: 4. CDR3: CSVGQGDGQPQHF. In DNA, the CDR3 is TGCAGCGTTGGACAGGGGGACGGTCAGCCCCAGCATTTT.

The chain is built from TRBV10-2 and TRBJ2-7, with D unclear. The V end lost 5 bases, the J end lost 0 bases, and 11 bases lay between the germline ends. The germline gives CDR1 WSHSY, CDR2 SAAADI. This CDR3 is built from 14 residues. The CDR3 DNA is TGCGCCAGCAGTCGGTCAGTCGGCTCCTACGAGCAGTACTTC. It specifies CASSRSVGSYEQYF.

This clonotype was counted many times. This rearrangement joins TRBV4-3 to TRBJ1-1, with a weak D call TRBD1 (6 bases). Germline V gene sequence: CDR1 LGHNA, CDR2 YSLEER. This CDR3 spans 17 amino acids. V gave up 0 bases and J gave up 4 bases, with 18 bases separating them. As DNA, the CDR3 is TGCGCCAGCAGCCAAGAAGTGGTGGGGACAAGACGCACTGAAGCTTTCTTT. It specifies CASSQEVVGTRRTEAFF.

The V call is TRBV6-5, the J call TRBJ2-7; TRBD1 might be the D (6 bases). Trimming removed 6 bases from V and 1 base from J, with 13 bases in between. The CDR3 consists of 14 residues. Germline CDR1 MNHEY, CDR2 SVGAGI. The DNA for the CDR3 is TGTGCCAGCAGCCTGACAGGTTCTTCCTACGAGCAGTACTTC. It translates to CASSLTGSSYEQYF.

This clonotype has a count of ten or more. The V call is TRBV7-9, the J call TRBJ2-3; 13 bases fit TRBD2. The CDR3 runs 18 residues. The J segment lost 0 bases and the V segment lost 2 bases, leaving 5 bases of the junction unmatched. The V gene's germline CDR1 is SEHNR and CDR2 FQNEAQ (reference sequence). In DNA, the CDR3 is TGTGCCAGCAGCTTATCACTAGCGGGGGGGCCTAGCACAGATACGCAGTATTTT. As protein: CASSLSLAGGPSTDTQYF.

This clonotype has at least ten counts. The chain couples TRBV30 to TRBJ1-2; 7 nucleotides line up with TRBD1. CDR3 size: 13 residues. V was clipped by 5 bases and J by 8 bases; unmatched bases: 11. CDR1 GTSNPN and CDR2 SVGIG come from the germline V gene (reference sequence). This chain's CDR3 is CAWGAKTGDGYTF. For the CDR3, the DNA is TGTGCCTGGGGGGCCAAAACAGGGGACGGCTACACCTTC. Supplemented by reference TRBV30 and TRBJ1-2, the full variable domain reads SQTIHQWPATLVQPVGSPLSLECTVEGTSNPNLYWYRQAAGRGLQLLFYSVGIGQISSEVPQNLSASRPQDRQFILSSKKLLLSDSGFYLCAWGAKTGDGYTFGSGTRLTVV.

The chain joins TRBV2 to TRBJ2-3, with TRBD2 identical over 11 bases. Germline lookup yields CDR1 SNHLY and CDR2 FYNNEI. The CDR3 has 14 amino acids. The junction had 6 bases not matched to a gene; V was cut back by 7 bases and J by 6 bases. The CDR3 DNA sequence: TGTGCCAGCAACATAGCGGGGGGGCTGGATACGCAGTATTTT. Translating it yields CASNIAGGLDTQYF.

To note about this clonotype: This may be a read error, as it is one base from a much larger clone. This chain uses TRBV11-2 with TRBJ1-4, with no clear D. Germline CDR1 and CDR2: SGHAT and FQNNGV. This CDR3 region has 15 residues. The CDR3 spells CASSAQSATNEKLLF. The CDR3 nucleotides read TGTGCCAGCAGCGCGCAGTCCGCAACTAATGAAAAACTGCTTTTT. Together with reference TRBV11-2 and TRBJ1-4, the CDR3 gives the full variable domain: EAGVAQSPRYKIIEKRQSVAFWCNPISGHATLYWYQQILGQGPKLLIQFQNNGVVDDSQLPKDRFSAERLKGVDSTLKIQPAKLEDSAVYLCASSAQSATNEKLLFGSGTQLSVL.

This clonotype was picked up many times. V and J are TRBV15 and TRBJ1-5; possible D gene TRBD1, 5 bases. The germline V and J ends were trimmed by 5 bases and 2 bases, with 10 bases remaining between them. The germline V gene has CDR1 LNHNV and CDR2 YYDKDF (reference sequence). The CDR3 spans 14 residues. The CDR3 bases are TGTGCCACCAGCGGGCGGGGGGGCAATCAGCCCCAGCATTTT. Translating it yields CATSGRGGNQPQHF.

Ten or more counts support this clonotype. This chain links TRBV7-9 with TRBJ2-3; 12 nucleotides match TRBD2. Germline V CDR1 and CDR2: SEHNR, FQNEAQ (reference sequence). The CDR3 runs 15 residues. After removal of 2 bases from V and 8 bases from J, the junction contained 5 bases not matched to a gene. This chain's CDR3 is CASSLSPSGGGTQYF. The CDR3 bases are TGTGCCAGCAGCTTAAGTCCTAGCGGGGGGGGTACGCAGTATTTT.

The chain joins TRBV19 to TRBJ1-5; D ambiguous. Per the germline V gene, CDR1 is LNHDA and CDR2 is SQIVND (reference sequence). The CDR3 is 14 residues long. Trimming removed 9 bases from V and 0 bases from J, with 12 bases in between. CDR3 region: CASSLTNSNQPQHF. The CDR3, as DNA: TGTGCCAGCAGCTTAACCAATAGCAATCAGCCCCAGCATTTT.

As for this clonotype: Sequence at one end of the junction differs from germline and may be a read error. The chain couples TRBV29-1 to TRBJ2-1; 10 bases fit TRBD2. Germline CDR1 and CDR2: SQVTM and ANQGSEA. This CDR3 region has 12 residues. In DNA, the CDR3 is TGCAGTGCGGGTATAGCGGGAGGCCCAAGGCTCTTC. Protein product: CSAGIAGGPRLF.

Remarks on this clonotype: At one of its ends the junction is not consistent with the germline gene, which may arise from a read error. This chain joins TRBV5-4 and TRBJ1-2, with 9 bases identical to TRBD1. Germline V lookup: CDR1 SGHNT, CDR2 YYREEE (reference sequence). The length of the CDR3 is 15 residues. The CDR3 protein is CAGSETTGGGYGYTF. The CDR3 DNA reads as TGTGCCGGCAGCGAGACCACAGGGGGCGGATATGGCTACACCTTC.

In the case of this clonotype: This clone may be a read error of a much larger clone one base away. This rearrangement joins TRBV10-3 to TRBJ1-5; D not resolved. This CDR3 spans 14 amino acids. CDR1 ENHRY and CDR2 SYGVKD come from the germline V gene. V dropped 5 bases and J dropped 3 bases, with 11 bases sitting between them. The CDR3 DNA follows: TGTGCCATCAGTTTCCTGGACGACAATCAGCCCCAGCATTTT. It translates to CAISFLDDNQPQHF.

Turning to this clonotype: Being one base from a much bigger clone, this may be a read error. The chain links TRBV12-3 or TRBV12-4 to TRBJ2-2; possibly TRBD2 for D (7 bases). V lost 7 bases, J lost 6 bases, and 12 bases lay in between. The CDR3 is 13 residues long. CDR3 bases: TGTGCCAGCACCCCCGGGGGGCCCGGGGAGCTGTTTTTT. This sequence encodes CASTPGGPGELFF.

The V gene is TRBV7-8, the J gene TRBJ2-7, with D perhaps TRBD2 (6 bases). Per the germline V gene, CDR1 is SGHVS and CDR2 is FQNEAQ. The CDR3 totals 14 residues. Trimming took 3 bases from V and 3 from J, leaving 12 bases between them. The CDR3 DNA follows: TGTGCCAGCAGCTTTGAAGGAGGGAGCTACGAGCAGTACTTC. Amino acid sequence: CASSFEGGSYEQYF.

This clonotype occurred many times. This chain joins TRBV20-1 and TRBJ1-1; D remains unclear. This CDR3 is 12 amino acids long. The V gene's germline CDR1 is DFQATT and CDR2 SNEGSKA (reference sequence). V lost 2 bases, J lost 1 base, and 5 bases lay in between. The CDR3 protein is CSARHRNTEAFF. The CDR3 DNA is TGCAGTGCTAGACACAGGAACACTGAAGCTTTCTTT.

This clonotype has a count of ten or more. This sequence joins TRBV19 and TRBJ1-1; 7 nucleotides agree with TRBD1. With 3 bases clipped from V and 7 bases from J, the junction kept 5 bases outside the gene matches. CDR3 length equals 13 residues. The germline gives CDR1 LNHDA, CDR2 SQIVND (reference sequence). CDR3 in DNA: TGTGCCAGTAGTATCCAGGGGGATTATGAAGCTTTCTTT. This encodes CASSIQGDYEAFF.

The chain uses TRBV10-2 and TRBJ2-1, with 7 bases that match TRBD2. The CDR3 runs to 14 residues. Trimming at V came to 6 bases and at J to 2 bases, leaving 4 bases not matched to a gene. The germline CDR1 and CDR2 sequences are WSHSY and SAAADI. CDR3 bases: TGCGCCAGCAGGGGACTATCCCCCTACAATGAGCAGTTCTTC. It is translated as CASRGLSPYNEQFF.

In this sample, this clonotype turned up many times. This chain connects TRBV19 to TRBJ2-7; TRBD2 aligns across 7 bases. This CDR3 is 16 amino acids long. CDR1 is LNHDA, CDR2 SQIVND, per germline (reference sequence). V lost 5 bases, J lost 0 bases, and 10 bases stayed unmatched. Here the CDR3 reads CASSGAGVTSSYEQYF. In nucleotides, the CDR3 is TGTGCCAGTAGTGGCGCGGGGGTGACATCCTCCTACGAGCAGTACTTC. The full variable domain, completed using reference TRBV19 and TRBJ2-7, is DGGITQSPKYLFRKEGQNVTLSCEQNLNHDAMYWYRQDPGQGLRLIYYSQIVNDFQKGDIAEGYSVSREKKESFPLTVTSAQKNPTAFYLCASSGAGVTSSYEQYFGPGTRLTVT.

The J gene is TRBJ1-4, the V gene TRBV2, with D uncertain. Germline V CDR1 and CDR2: SNHLY, FYNNEI. V was pared by 6 bases and J by 8 bases, with 7 bases between. The length of the CDR3 is 11 residues. The CDR3: CASRETEKLFF. CDR3 bases: TGTGCCAGCAGGGAAACAGAAAAACTGTTTTTT.

This clonotype has at least ten counts. The chain carries TRBV24-1 and TRBJ2-5, with 7 bases identical to TRBD1. J lost 3 bases, V lost 1 base, and 4 bases had no gene match. The germline CDR1 and CDR2 sequences are KGHDR and SFDVKD. This CDR3 has 15 amino acids. The CDR3 DNA reads TGTGCCACCAGTGATTTAGGGGACAGAAAAGAGACCCAGTACTTC. It yields the protein CATSDLGDRKETQYF.

This clonotype was detected a few times. This chain connects TRBV29-1 to TRBJ1-5, with D possibly TRBD1 on 5 matching bases. Germline CDR1 reads SQVTM; CDR2 reads ANQGSEA. The CDR3 has 14 residues. V lost 4 bases and J 1 base, leaving 11 bases between the germline ends. The CDR3 region has the DNA TGCAGCGTTGTCCAGGGCAGGAGCAATCAGCCCCAGCATTTT. It yields the protein CSVVQGRSNQPQHF.

This clonotype was seen ten or more times. The chain combines TRBV6-5 with TRBJ1-2; no clear D gene. Trimming shortened V by 0 bases and J by 4 bases, and 6 bases separated the two germline ends. Germline V CDR1 and CDR2: MNHEY, SVGAGI. This CDR3 has 13 amino acids. The CDR3 DNA follows: TGTGCCAGCAGTTACTCGACCAGCTATGGCTACACCTTC. Translation gives CASSYSTSYGYTF.

The J gene is TRBJ2-7, the V gene TRBV9; 12 bases are shared with TRBD1. V was clipped by 3 bases and J by 6 bases; unmatched bases: 7. The CDR3 is made up of 15 amino acids. The V gene's germline CDR1 is SGDLS and CDR2 YYNGEE. CDR3 in DNA: TGTGCCAGCAGCGGGAGAGGGACAGGGGGCGGCGAGCAGTACTTC. Its protein product is CASSGRGTGGGEQYF.

The chain recombines TRBV29-1 with TRBJ1-2; unclear D gene. CDR3 length: 12 residues. Germline CDR1 is SQVTM and CDR2 is ANQGSEA. The CDR3 here is CSARWRPYGYTF. Written as DNA, the CDR3 is TGCAGTGCTAGATGGCGGCCCTATGGCTACACCTTC.